This T cell receptor (beta chain) was captured by sequencing in a study of T cells after yellow fever vaccination. Study-level results: Weaker, the secondary response peaked sooner, at day 5 versus 15.

As to this clonotype: What it binds is unknown.

Template-switching 5'RACE yielded the TCR cDNA; a universal primer site and UMIs were added in the process. MiXCR, applied by TCRdb to the 5' RACE reads, yields one record per CDR3 protein. The sample comprises about 130,000 distinct CDR3 sequences, around 7.7% of which are singletons, and roughly 2.5% rests with the top ten. The sequences come from CD4+ T cells sorted from PBMCs, collected less than 11 days after the first yellow fever vaccination. This TCR derives from a man younger than 35 who received the YFV17D yellow fever vaccine.

This CDR3 reads CASSARPGGDEQFF. The CDR3 DNA follows: TGTGCCAGCAGTGCCCGGCCAGGGGGGGATGAGCAGTTCTTC. V gene TRBV25-1 combines with J gene TRBJ2-1; tentatively, D is TRBD1 or TRBD2 (7 bases each). V lost 4 bases and J lost 8, with 15 bases in between. Germline V gene sequence: CDR1 MGHDK, CDR2 SYGVNS. The CDR3 runs to 14 residues.